Listed below are T cell receptor beta chains from one sample, sequenced in a study of shared clonotypes between healthy human individuals. Using immunoSEQ multiplex PCR, the repertoire was profiled, and TCRdb retains in-frame clones only, with some absent. The top ten clones hold roughly 1.5% of a sample with over a million clones, more than 60% of them seen once. The sequencing sample was made of memory CD4+ T cells sorted from blood. The source is a man younger than 30 in good health. CDR3s include the opening cysteine and the closing phenylalanine or tryptophan. D genes are given only for firm matches. Clone size, where shown, is once, few, many, or a class for clones that have expanded.

size,V,J,D,DNA,CDR3
.,TRBV18,TRBJ2-7,TRBD1,TGTGCCAGCTCTCCGAACATGGGACAGGACTCCTACGAGCAGTACTTC,CASSPNMGQDSYEQYF
.,TRBV5-1,TRBJ1-4,.,TGCGCCAGCAGCTCACAGGGTGGGGGAAATGAAAAACTGTTTTTT,CASSSQGGGNEKLFF
.,TRBV10-3,TRBJ1-6,TRBD1,TGTGCCATCAGTGAGGGACAGGGGAGTCGCTCACCCCTCCACTTT,CAISEGQGSRSPLHF
once,TRBV10-1,TRBJ2-1,TRBD1,TGCGCCAGCAGTGAGTCAGTTTCGGGACAGACAATTGAGCAGTTCTTC,CASSESVSGQTIEQFF
.,TRBV2,TRBJ2-3,TRBD2,TGTGCCAGCAGTGAATTGGCGGGGGGCCCCCCAGATACGCAGTATTTT,CASSELAGGPPDTQYF
.,TRBV19,TRBJ1-2,.,TGTGCCAGTAGTCCCCAATTGGGACTGGGAGCTAACTATGGCTACACCTTC,CASSPQLGLGANYGYTF
.,TRBV6-6,TRBJ2-4,.,TGTGCCACGAGACAGGACAAAAACATTCAGTACTTC,CATRQDKNIQYF
.,TRBV19,TRBJ2-7,TRBD1,TGTGCCAGCAACAACCTCCCGGGACAGTACAACTACGAGCAGTACTTC,CASNNLPGQYNYEQYF
.,TRBV2,TRBJ1-2,TRBD1,TGTGCCAGCAGTTCGACAGGGTCTAGGTCTTCTAGTGGCTACACCTTC,CASSSTGSRSSSGYTF
.,TRBV5-8,TRBJ2-3,TRBD1,TGTGCCAGCAGCACCGGGACAGCCACAGATACGCAGTATTTT,CASSTGTATDTQYF
once,TRBV10-2,TRBJ2-4,TRBD2,TGCGCCAGCAGTGCGCGACTAGCGGGCGATATAGCCAAAAACATTCAGTACTTC,CASSARLAGDIAKNIQYF
.,TRBV12-5,TRBJ2-2,TRBD2,TGTGCTAGTGGTCCACTAGCGGGATCGGCCACCGGGGAGCTGTTTTTT,CASGPLAGSATGELFF
.,TRBV28,TRBJ1-2,TRBD1,TGTGCCAGCAGAAGGACAGGGGCGAGCCTCTATGGCTACACCTTC,CASRRTGASLYGYTF
.,TRBV5-1,TRBJ1-2,.,TGCGCCAGCAGCTTGGAGGTCTCTAGTCCCGATGGCTACACCTTC,CASSLEVSSPDGYTF
.,TRBV30,TRBJ2-7,.,TGTGCCTGGAGTGATCAACAGGGTACAGTTCCGTACTTC,CAWSDQQGTVPYF
.,TRBV18,TRBJ2-1,TRBD2,TGTGCCAGCTCCCGACTAGCGGGAGGGCCGGGGAATGAGCAGTTCTTC,CASSRLAGGPGNEQFF
once,TRBV5-6,TRBJ2-3,.,TGTGCCAGCATTTCTACCGGGACGCCATTTCATAGCACAGATACGCAGTATTTT,CASISTGTPFHSTDTQYF
.,TRBV15,TRBJ2-7,TRBD1,TGTGCCACCAGCAGAGAGTATGGGGGGACAGGGGCCATAAGGCCCTACGAGCAGTACTTC,CATSREYGGTGAIRPYEQYF
.,TRBV4-3,TRBJ2-7,.,TGCGCCAGCAGTCAAGGAGGTCTGGAGCAGTACTTC,CASSQGGLEQYF
.,TRBV9,TRBJ2-5,.,TGTGCCAGCAGCGTAGGGGCCAGCGGAGAAGAGACCCAGTACTTC,CASSVGASGEETQYF
.,TRBV7-9,TRBJ1-3,TRBD1,TGTGCCAGCAGCTTAGCAGGGGGCGGCAGAAACACCATATATTTT,CASSLAGGGRNTIYF
few,TRBV2,TRBJ1-1,.,TGTGCCAGCAGTCAACGGGAGGGGTACACTGAAGCTTTCTTT,CASSQREGYTEAFF
.,TRBV4-2,TRBJ2-1,TRBD2,TGTGCCAGCAGCCAGGGGACTAGCGGGAGGTATGAGCAGTTCTTC,CASSQGTSGRYEQFF
.,TRBV19,TRBJ2-7,TRBD1,TGTGCCAGTAGGATGGCCCCTACAGGGGACTACGAGCAGTACTTC,CASRMAPTGDYEQYF
.,TRBV6-1,TRBJ1-2,TRBD1,TGTGCCAGCAGTTTGACGACAGGGACCTATGGCTACACCTTC,CASSLTTGTYGYTF
.,TRBV13,TRBJ2-5,.,TGTGCCAGCAGCTCGACTCCGGCTGGGACCCAGTACTTC,CASSSTPAGTQYF
few,TRBV7-2,TRBJ2-7,TRBD2,TGTGCCAGCAGCGACCGGACTAGCTCCTACGAGCAGTACTTC,CASSDRTSSYEQYF
.,TRBV27,TRBJ2-7,.,TGTGCCAGCAGTTTATCGGCTCCGATCGGCAGCTCCTACGAGCAGTACTTC,CASSLSAPIGSSYEQYF
.,TRBV5-3,TRBJ1-3,.,TGTGCCAGAAGCGTCGGGACACAACCCTCTGGAAACACCATATATTTT,CARSVGTQPSGNTIYF
.,TRBV11-2,TRBJ2-2,.,TGTGCCAGCGCTGGGGGGGAGCTGTTTTTT,CASAGGELFF
.,TRBV18,TRBJ2-3,.,TGTGCCAGCTCACCAAGCAGGACCACAGATACGCAGTATTTT,CASSPSRTTDTQYF
.,TRBV5-4,TRBJ2-3,TRBD2,TGTGCCAGCAGCTTGGGCGGGAGGGCCACAGATACGCAGTATTTT,CASSLGGRATDTQYF
.,TRBV9,TRBJ1-4,.,TGTGCCAGCAGCGACGGAAATGAAAAACTGTTTTTT,CASSDGNEKLFF
.,TRBV6-1,TRBJ2-3,.,TGTGCCAGCAGTGAACGAGGCAGAAGCACAGATACGCAGTATTTT,CASSERGRSTDTQYF
.,TRBV5-1,TRBJ1-1,.,TGCGCCAGCAGCTCAGGAGGCAGGGGCACTGAAGCTTTCTTT,CASSSGGRGTEAFF
.,TRBV11-2,TRBJ2-7,.,TGTGCCAGCACCAACTCCGGGGCGGATTACTCCTACGAGCAGTACTTC,CASTNSGADYSYEQYF
.,TRBV28,TRBJ1-1,.,TGTGCCAGCATAGGGGCAGGGGCCTCGAACACTGAAGCTTTCTTT,CASIGAGASNTEAFF
.,TRBV5-1,TRBJ2-3,.,TGCGCCAGCAGCTTTGGCCAGGGGCTAGGCACAGATACGCAGTATTTT,CASSFGQGLGTDTQYF
.,TRBV7-2,TRBJ1-2,.,TGTGCCAGCAGCTTAAAGTGGGGGGGTGGCTACACCTTC,CASSLKWGGGYTF
.,TRBV7-7,TRBJ2-2,.,TGTGCTAGCAGCTTGTGGAGAACCGGGGAGCTGTTTTTT,CASSLWRTGELFF
.,TRBV28,TRBJ1-2,TRBD1,TGTGCCAGCAGTCCCCGGACAGGGAGGGGTGGCTACACCTTC,CASSPRTGRGGYTF
.,TRBV14,TRBJ2-2,.,TGTGCCAGCAGCCCACCACCGGGACTCGGAATGCCCGGGGAGCTGTTTTTT,CASSPPPGLGMPGELFF
.,TRBV5-1,TRBJ2-5,.,TGCGCCAGCAGCTTGGGGACGGGTGAGACCCAGTACTTC,CASSLGTGETQYF
.,TRBV14,TRBJ1-2,.,TGTGCCAGCAGCCAAGGCCTGGGACTGAGCTATGGCTACACCTTC,CASSQGLGLSYGYTF